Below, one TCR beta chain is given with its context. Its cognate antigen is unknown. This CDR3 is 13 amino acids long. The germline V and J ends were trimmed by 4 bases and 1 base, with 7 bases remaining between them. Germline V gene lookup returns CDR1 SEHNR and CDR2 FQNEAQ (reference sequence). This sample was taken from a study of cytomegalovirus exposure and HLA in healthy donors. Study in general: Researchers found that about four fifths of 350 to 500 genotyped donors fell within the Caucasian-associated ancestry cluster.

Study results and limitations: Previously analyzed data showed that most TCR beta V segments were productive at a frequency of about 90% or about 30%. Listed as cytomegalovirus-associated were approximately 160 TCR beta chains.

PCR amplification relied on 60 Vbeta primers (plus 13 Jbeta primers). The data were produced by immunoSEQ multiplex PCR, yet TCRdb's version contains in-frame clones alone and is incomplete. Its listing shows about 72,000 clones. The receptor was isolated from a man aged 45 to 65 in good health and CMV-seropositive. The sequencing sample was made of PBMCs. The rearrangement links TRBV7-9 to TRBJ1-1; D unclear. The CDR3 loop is CASSYAGNTEAFF. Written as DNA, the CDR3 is TGTGCCAGCAGCTACGCAGGGAACACTGAAGCTTTCTTT.